A few counts support the clone carrying this TCR beta chain. Antigen specificity is unknown. This specimen comes from a study of CD8 T cells in ankylosing spondylitis. TCRdb re-called the 5' RACE reads through MiXCR, storing one row per CDR3 protein. This sample yields some 200,000 distinct CDR3 sequences, of which about 6.7% are seen a single time; about 14% belongs to the top ten. The ends were cut back, 3 bases at V and 0 bases at J, with 12 bases in the middle. The CDR3 runs 15 residues. Germline loops: CDR1 DFQATT, CDR2 SNEGSKA (reference sequence). Points from the study as a whole: A TCR beta motif of eight or nine highly homologous variants seemed to mark ankylosing spondylitis blood.

The TCR originated in a male donor with ankylosing spondylitis. The rearrangement links TRBV20-1 to TRBJ1-5; the D is unclear. Sequencing was performed on blood, either unsorted or a sorted T cell fraction (not recorded which). The CDR3 is CSASPRSYSNQPQHF. CDR3 DNA: TGCAGTGCTAGTCCCCGGTCCTATAGCAATCAGCCCCAGCATTTT.